One sample yielded the 23 T cell receptor beta chains listed below, sequenced in a study of cytomegalovirus exposure and HLA in healthy donors. Use of 60 Vbeta and 13 Jbeta primers characterized the PCR. Assay used: immunoSEQ multiplex PCR; TCRdb lists only in-frame clones, some missing. The repertoire holds 100,000 to 150,000 clones, under 85% seen once, with more than 1.5% in the top ten. Sequences were obtained from PBMCs. The receptors shown here come from a boy aged 10-17 years in good health and CMV-seronegative.

The CDR3 sequence: CASSQAGATGELFF. CDR3 nucleotides: TGCGCCAGCAGCCAGGCGGGGGCGACCGGGGAGCTGTTTTTT. The rearrangement joins TRBV4-3 to TRBJ2-2; a possible D gene is TRBD2 (7 bases). V was pared by 3 bases and J by 5 bases, with 10 bases between. Per germline, CDR1 LGHNA and CDR2 YSLEER. The CDR3 loop spans 14 amino acids.

This clone was observed a few times. J is TRBJ2-1 and V is TRBV5-1, with 7 bases lining up with TRBD1. CDR1 and CDR2 from the germline V gene are SGHRS and YFSETQ. The length of the CDR3 is 17 residues. V gave up 4 bases and J gave up 1 base; unmatched junction bases: 11. CDR3 in DNA: TGCGCCAGCAGCCGACTCCGGGACAGCCTTTCCTACAATGAGCAGTTCTTC. Translation gives CASSRLRDSLSYNEQFF.

The V gene is TRBV2, the J gene TRBJ1-5; no definite D call. V lost 7 bases, J lost 1 base, and 14 bases lay in between. This CDR3 is built from 15 residues. CDR1 is SNHLY, CDR2 FYNNEI, per germline. The CDR3 bases are TGTGCCAGCAATCTTGAGGGTATGAGCAATCAGCCCCAGCATTTT. Translated, it gives CASNLEGMSNQPQHF.

CDR3 region: CASSQVGREQYF. As DNA, the CDR3 is TGTGCCAGCAGCCAAGTGGGGAGGGAGCAGTACTTC. J is TRBJ2-7 and V is TRBV6-6, with a possible D match to TRBD2 (6 bases). Germline V gives CDR1 MNHNY, CDR2 SVGAGI (reference sequence). V gave up 6 bases and J gave up 7 bases, with 13 bases separating them. The CDR3 contains 12 residues.

This chain uses TRBV6-6 with TRBJ1-1; 7 bases are shared with TRBD1. Germline loops: CDR1 MNHNY, CDR2 SVGAGI (reference sequence). The CDR3 sequence is 13 residues long. V shed 8 bases and J 1 base; nucleotides not matched to a gene: 4. This CDR3 reads CASARTGNTEAFF. The CDR3 nucleotides are TGTGCCAGCGCAAGGACAGGGAACACTGAAGCTTTCTTT.

A remark on this clone: The germline gene is not matched at one end of the junction; a read error may be the cause. The J gene is TRBJ1-2, the V gene TRBV7-9, with D tentatively TRBD1 (6 bases). The CDR3 loop spans 12 amino acids. CDR1 SEHNR and CDR2 FQNEAQ come from the germline V gene (reference sequence). The CDR3: CSSSLQGAGYTF. The CDR3 coding sequence is TGTTCCAGCAGCTTACAGGGTGCTGGCTACACCTTC. Full variable domain (missing parts from reference TRBV7-9 and TRBJ1-2): DTGVSQNPRHKITKRGQNVTFRCDPISEHNRLYWYRQTLGQGPEFLTYFQNEAQLEKSRLLSDRFSAERPKGSFSTLEIQRTEQGDSAMYLCSSSLQGAGYTFGSGTRLTVV.

V and J are TRBV4-3 and TRBJ2-7; 10 bases line up with TRBD2. With 4 bases clipped from V and 3 bases from J, the junction kept 9 bases outside the gene matches. CDR3 length: 16 amino acids. The germline V gene encodes CDR1 LGHNA and CDR2 YSLEER. CDR3: CASSPHTGTSDYEQYF. The CDR3 DNA follows: TGCGCCAGCAGCCCACATACCGGGACTAGCGACTACGAGCAGTACTTC.

The chain links TRBV7-9 to TRBJ2-7; 7 nucleotides match TRBD1. Germline CDR1 SEHNR, CDR2 FQNEAQ (reference sequence). The CDR3 contains 15 residues. With 5 bases clipped from V and 3 bases from J, the junction kept 10 bases outside the gene matches. The DNA for the CDR3 is TGTGCCAGCAGCCCTAGAGGGCAGGGGGACTACGAGCAGTACTTC. Protein product: CASSPRGQGDYEQYF. The variable domain in full, with the rest retrieved from reference TRBV7-9 and TRBJ2-7, is DTGVSQNPRHKITKRGQNVTFRCDPISEHNRLYWYRQTLGQGPEFLTYFQNEAQLEKSRLLSDRFSAERPKGSFSTLEIQRTEQGDSAMYLCASSPRGQGDYEQYFGPGTRLTVT.

The gene calls are TRBV15 and TRBJ2-7; 7 nucleotides match TRBD1. This CDR3 has 16 residues. V shed 0 bases and J 3 bases; nucleotides not matched to a gene: 8. In germline, CDR1 is LNHNV, CDR2 YYDKDF (reference sequence). DNA for the CDR3: TGTGCCACCAGCAGAGACGTCCGGACAGGAAACTACGAGCAGTACTTC. This encodes CATSRDVRTGNYEQYF.

This clone was recorded only once. This rearrangement joins TRBV7-2 to TRBJ1-4; D not resolved. Looked up from germline, CDR1 is SGHTA and CDR2 is FQGNSA. V shed 5 bases and J shed 11 bases, with 24 bases lying between them. This CDR3 is built from 16 residues. CDR3 DNA: TGTGCCAGCAGCGGCCACAGCGGGAAGATAGATCCGAAACTGTTTTTT. Amino acids: CASSGHSGKIDPKLFF. The full variable domain, rest sourced from reference TRBV7-2 and TRBJ1-4, is GAGVSQSPSNKVTEKGKDVELRCDPISGHTALYWYRQSLGQGLEFLIYFQGNSAPDKSGLPSDRFSAERTGGSVSTLTIQRTQQEDSAVYLCASSGHSGKIDPKLFFGSGTQLSVL.

The rearrangement joins TRBV11-2 to TRBJ1-1; 7 nucleotides align to TRBD1. CDR1 SGHAT and CDR2 FQNNGV come from the germline V gene. Germline trimming cut 5 bases from V and 6 bases from J; bases unmatched to any gene: 6. This CDR3 is built from 13 residues. CDR3 sequence reads: CASSVYRGPEAFF. The CDR3 DNA follows: TGTGCCAGCAGCGTCTACAGGGGCCCTGAAGCTTTCTTT.

CDR3 residues: CASGDTPNYGYTF. The CDR3 DNA reads TGTGCCAGCGGGGACACCCCTAACTATGGCTACACCTTC. The chain carries TRBV27 and TRBJ1-2, with D tentatively TRBD1 (6 bases). The CDR3 runs to 13 residues. CDR1 MNHEY and CDR2 SMNVEV come from the germline V gene (reference sequence). Between the trimmed V and J ends, which lost 8 bases and 0 bases, there was a span of 10 bases.

This chain links TRBV2 with TRBJ2-2; TRBD2 agrees at 11 bases. The J segment lost 4 bases and the V segment lost 8 bases, leaving 9 bases of the junction unmatched. Germline CDR1 and CDR2: SNHLY and FYNNEI. This CDR3 is 16 amino acids long. Here the CDR3 DNA reads TGTGCCAGCCAGGGGAGTCTAGCGGGGGGCACCGGGGAGCTGTTTTTT. It is translated as CASQGSLAGGTGELFF.

The J gene is TRBJ2-3, the V gene TRBV7-3; 12 bases align to TRBD2. Unmatched junction bases numbered 1, after V lost 5 bases and J lost 1 base. This CDR3 is 15 amino acids long. CDR1 and CDR2 (germline): SGHTA, FQGTGA. CDR3 bases: TGTGCCAGCAGCAGGACTAGCGGGGGCACAGATACGCAGTATTTT. Its translation is CASSRTSGGTDTQYF.

The chain carries TRBV19 and TRBJ2-7, with a possible D match to TRBD2 (6 bases). V was cut by 4 bases and J by 5 bases, with 12 bases left in between. CDR1 is LNHDA and CDR2 is SQIVND in the germline V gene (reference sequence). The CDR3 is 13 residues long. CDR3 amino acids: CASSRAGPNEQYF. In DNA, the CDR3 is TGTGCCAGTAGTAGGGCGGGACCTAACGAGCAGTACTTC.

The chain couples TRBV7-8 to TRBJ2-7; the D gene is possibly TRBD1 (5 bases). The CDR3 extends over 14 amino acids. Germline CDR1 and CDR2: SGHVS and FQNEAQ. The V gene lost 4 bases and the J gene lost 0 bases, with 10 bases spanning the gap. The CDR3, as DNA: TGTGCCAGCAGCTCCTACGACAGCTCCTACGAGCAGTACTTC. It is translated as CASSSYDSSYEQYF.

This clone appeared once. The V and J genes are TRBV29-1 and TRBJ2-1; the D is unclear. The CDR3 sequence is 13 residues long. With 0 bases removed from V and 0 bases from J, the gap between germline ends came to 3 bases. From germline, CDR1 is SQVTM and CDR2 ANQGSEA. CDR3 DNA sequence: TGCAGCGTTGAAGAGAGCTCCTACAATGAGCAGTTCTTC. Translation: CSVEESSYNEQFF.

The chain is built from TRBV4-2 and TRBJ1-2, with a weak D call TRBD1 (5 bases). CDR1 is LGHNA, CDR2 YNFKEQ, per germline. With 4 bases removed from V and 8 bases from J, the gap between germline ends came to 8 bases. The CDR3 runs 11 residues. DNA for the CDR3: TGTGCCAGCAGCCCGGGGGTCGGCTACACCTTC. This translates into CASSPGVGYTF.

The chain's CDR3 is CASSLVAGASSYEQYF. The CDR3 DNA reads as TGTGCCAGCAGCTTAGTCGCAGGGGCTAGCTCCTACGAGCAGTACTTC. The gene calls are TRBV7-2 and TRBJ2-5; a possible D gene is TRBD1 (6 bases). Gene TRBJ2-7 matches the end of the DNA better, so the J call may be wrong. Germline lookup yields CDR1 SGHTA and CDR2 FQGNSA. CDR3 length equals 16 residues.

The CDR3 coding sequence is TGTGCCAGCAGCTTAGTATCCCAAGAGACCCAGTACTTC. This sequence encodes CASSLVSQETQYF. The V gene is TRBV7-2, the J gene TRBJ2-5; D remains ambiguous. The CDR3 is 13 amino acids. Trimming took off 1 base at V and 1 base at J, with 4 bases between the two ends. CDR1 is SGHTA and CDR2 is FQGNSA in the germline V gene.

J is TRBJ1-1 and V is TRBV14; D may be TRBD1 (6 bases). V lost 2 bases to trimming and J lost 5 bases, with 15 bases between them. The CDR3 sequence is 15 residues long. Looked up from germline, CDR1 is SGHDN and CDR2 is FVKESK. The CDR3 DNA follows: TGTGCCAGCAGCCAATGGGACACCCTGGGGACTGAAGCTTTCTTT. Protein product: CASSQWDTLGTEAFF.

The chain carries TRBV6-1 and TRBJ2-7, with TRBD1 matching over 9 bases. Germline trimming cut 8 bases from V and 2 bases from J; bases unmatched to any gene: 7. From germline, CDR1 is MNHNS and CDR2 SASEGT. The CDR3 is made up of 14 amino acids. The CDR3 loop reads CASGPWTGAYEQYF. The CDR3 DNA reads TGTGCCAGCGGACCGTGGACAGGGGCCTACGAGCAGTACTTC.

This clone was counted between two and nine times. The genes are TRBV11-2 and TRBJ2-7; 12 bases match TRBD2. The CDR3 runs to 15 residues. Germline lookup yields CDR1 SGHAT and CDR2 FQNNGV. The trim removed 4 bases at V and 2 bases at J, leaving 3 bases unmatched. CDR3 DNA: TGTGCCAGCAGCTCGCTAGCGGGAGGGCCCTACGAGCAGTACTTC. This sequence encodes CASSSLAGGPYEQYF.